Presented here are 32 T cell receptor beta chains from one specimen sequenced in a study of T cells in Graves' hyperthyroidism and ophthalmopathy. RNA transcripts provided the source from which TCR beta CDR3 regions were amplified. The HTBI set primed first-round TCR CDR3 RT-PCR. TCRdb itself ran the multiplex PCR reads through MiXCR, one entry per CDR3 protein. The sample has under 750,000 distinct CDR3 sequences, roughly a sixth seen once. Sequencing input: blood. Every receptor here comes from a woman between 45 and 65 years old with Graves' hyperthyroidism that later progressed to Graves' ophthalmopathy.

This clonotype has just a few counts. The gene calls are TRBV11-2 and TRBJ1-1; possible D gene TRBD1, 6 bases. CDR3 size: 15 residues. Germline CDR1 is SGHAT and CDR2 is FQNNGV. V was clipped by 1 base and J by 4 bases, with 13 bases between them. The CDR3 spells CASSLGGGGRTEAFF. In nucleotides, the CDR3 is TGTGCCAGCAGCTTAGGAGGGGGGGGTCGCACTGAAGCTTTCTTT.

In this sample, this clonotype turned up many times. This chain links TRBV6-1 with TRBJ1-1; a possible D gene is TRBD1 (5 bases). Trimming left V 5 bases short and J 6 bases short, with 13 bases between. The CDR3 consists of 13 residues. Germline loops: CDR1 MNHNS, CDR2 SASEGT. The CDR3 protein is CASSPYVGPEAFF. The CDR3 bases are TGTGCCAGCAGTCCCTATGTGGGACCTGAAGCTTTCTTT.

The chain employs TRBV9 and TRBJ2-7; D not resolved. This CDR3 has 12 amino acids. V lost 4 bases and J 5 bases, leaving 10 bases between the germline ends. Germline lookup yields CDR1 SGDLS and CDR2 YYNGEE. Written as DNA, the CDR3 is TGTGCCAGCAGCCCTGGAGCTGACGAGCAGTACTTC. This codes for CASSPGADEQYF. Filled out from reference TRBV9 and TRBJ2-7, the complete variable domain reads DSGVTQTPKHLITATGQRVTLRCSPRSGDLSVYWYQQSLDQGLQFLIQYYNGEERAKGNILERFSAQQFPDLHSELNLSSLELGDSALYFCASSPGADEQYFGPGTRLTVT.

This clonotype was seen ten or more times. In DNA form, the CDR3 reads TGTGCCAGCTCACGCCCGGCGGACAGTTACGAGCAGTACTTC. Protein: CASSRPADSYEQYF. The chain links TRBV18 to TRBJ2-7; D may be TRBD1 (6 bases). The CDR3 sequence is 14 residues long. CDR1 and CDR2 from the germline V gene are KGHSH and LQKENI. V was trimmed by 4 bases and J by 4 bases, leaving 14 bases between them.

The chain uses TRBV7-9 and TRBJ2-3; D tentatively reads TRBD1 or TRBD2 (5 bases each). The CDR3 length is 12 residues. Trimming took off 8 bases at V and 3 bases at J, with 9 bases between the two ends. From germline, CDR1 is SEHNR and CDR2 FQNEAQ (reference sequence). CDR3 region: CASGDLTDTQYF. CDR3 DNA: TGTGCCAGCGGGGACCTGACAGATACGCAGTATTTT.

This clonotype was counted at least ten times. The chain uses TRBV10-1 and TRBJ1-2; 7 nucleotides match TRBD1. Germline V CDR1 and CDR2: WNHNN, SYGVQD (reference sequence). The CDR3 is made up of 14 amino acids. J gave up 1 base and V 6 bases, and 5 bases lay outside the gene matches. The chain's CDR3 is CASRGQTCNYGYTF. CDR3 in DNA: TGCGCCAGCAGGGGACAGACGTGTAACTATGGCTACACCTTC.

A few counts support this clonotype. The genes are TRBV9 and TRBJ1-5; TRBD1 agrees at 7 bases. CDR3 length: 15 residues. Trimming at V came to 3 bases and at J to 3 bases, leaving 6 bases not matched to a gene. Germline lookup yields CDR1 SGDLS and CDR2 YYNGEE. The CDR3 coding sequence is TGTGCCAGCAGCGAGGGGGCGGTGGACAATCAGCCCCAGCATTTT. This encodes CASSEGAVDNQPQHF.

This clonotype was recorded at least ten times. This rearrangement joins TRBV12-3 or TRBV12-4 to TRBJ2-3; D may be TRBD2 (5 bases). The CDR3 covers 14 residues. V was trimmed by 1 base and J by 8 bases, leaving 13 bases between them. CDR3 DNA: TGTGCCAGCAGTTTAGGGACTTCGACGGGTACGCAGTATTTT. This codes for CASSLGTSTGTQYF.

CDR3 amino acids: CATALWVAKNIQYF. CDR3 sequence (DNA): TGTGCCACCGCTTTGTGGGTGGCCAAAAACATTCAGTACTTC. The chain employs TRBV5-6 and TRBJ2-4; no definite D call. The V end lost 9 bases, the J end lost 1 base, and 14 bases lay between the germline ends. The CDR3 contains 14 residues. CDR1 SGHDT and CDR2 YYEEEE come from the germline V gene.

This chain uses TRBV20-1 with TRBJ2-3; 7 bases agree with TRBD2. Germline CDR1 DFQATT, CDR2 SNEGSKA (reference sequence). CDR3 length: 15 residues. V shed 1 base, J shed 0 bases, and the junction held 4 bases outside the gene matches. The CDR3 coding sequence is TGCAGTGCTAGAGGCGGGGGACGAAGCACAGATACGCAGTATTTT. It encodes CSARGGGRSTDTQYF.

The CDR3 reads CASSPPTGNFGELFF. In nucleotides, the CDR3 is TGTGCCAGCAGCCCCCCCACAGGGAACTTCGGGGAGCTGTTTTTT. The chain recombines TRBV7-9 with TRBJ2-2; the D gene is possibly TRBD1 (6 bases). V was clipped by 5 bases and J by 7 bases, with 17 bases between them. From germline, CDR1 is SEHNR and CDR2 FQNEAQ (reference sequence). The CDR3 covers 15 residues.

This clonotype was found many times. The V and J genes are TRBV20-1 and TRBJ2-3; D is ambiguous. The V end was cut by 2 bases, the J end by 0 bases, with 15 bases between. CDR1 is DFQATT, CDR2 SNEGSKA, per germline (reference sequence). CDR3 length: 16 amino acids. The CDR3 spells CSARRAKGSSTDTQYF. As DNA, the CDR3 is TGCAGTGCTAGAAGGGCCAAGGGTTCTAGCACAGATACGCAGTATTTT.

There are many counts of this clonotype. The chain combines TRBV3-1 with TRBJ2-1; D unresolved. The germline V gene has CDR1 LGHDT and CDR2 YNNKEL (reference sequence). With 3 bases removed from V and 4 bases from J, the gap between germline ends came to 4 bases. There are 12 residues in the CDR3. This chain's CDR3 is CASSHLYNEQFF. CDR3 bases: TGTGCCAGCAGCCACCTATACAATGAGCAGTTCTTC.

The gene calls are TRBV27 and TRBJ2-5; 7 positions match TRBD1. Germline assignment: CDR1 MNHEY and CDR2 SMNVEV (reference sequence). Trimming removed 2 bases from V and 2 bases from J; junction bases left unmatched: 5. CDR3 length: 15 amino acids. CDR3 nucleotide sequence: TGTGCCAGCAGTTTAGGGTCGACAGGGCAAGAGACCCAGTACTTC. This codes for CASSLGSTGQETQYF.

This clonotype came up many times. V gene TRBV12-3 or TRBV12-4 combines with J gene TRBJ1-2; the D is unclear. V shed 6 bases and J shed 7 bases, with 18 bases lying between them. CDR3 length equals 14 residues. This chain's CDR3 is CASRPGLQIGGYTF. CDR3 coding DNA: TGTGCCAGCAGGCCAGGTCTGCAGATAGGTGGCTACACCTTC.

This clonotype was counted many times. The V call is TRBV7-8, the J call TRBJ2-3; tentative D call: TRBD1 (6 bases). The CDR3 contains 16 residues. With 3 bases removed from V and 2 bases from J, the gap between germline ends came to 15 bases. Per the germline V gene, CDR1 is SGHVS and CDR2 is FQNEAQ. The CDR3 protein is CASSFLGRGFTDTQYF. The CDR3 DNA is TGTGCCAGCAGCTTTTTGGGCAGGGGTTTCACAGATACGCAGTATTTT.

This clonotype was seen ten or more times. The chain uses TRBV12-3 or TRBV12-4 and TRBJ1-6, with D hard to call. The CDR3 has 15 residues. V shed 3 bases and J shed 7 bases, with 13 bases lying between them. CDR3 coding DNA: TGTGCCAGCAGTTTGTACTCCAATGCCAATTCACCCCTCCACTTT. Protein product: CASSLYSNANSPLHF.

This clonotype was seen at least ten times. The chain joins TRBV10-3 to TRBJ2-1, with D maybe TRBD2 (5 bases). The CDR3 extends over 15 amino acids. The V end lost 3 bases, the J end lost 8 bases, and 17 bases lay between the germline ends. CDR1 and CDR2 from the germline V gene are ENHRY and SYGVKD. CDR3 sequence: CAISDREGYGDEQFF. The CDR3 DNA reads as TGTGCCATCAGTGACCGCGAGGGCTACGGCGATGAGCAGTTCTTC.

This clonotype was seen a handful of times. This chain connects TRBV5-6 to TRBJ1-1; tentative D call: TRBD1 (6 bases). The V gene's germline CDR1 is SGHDT and CDR2 YYEEEE. This CDR3 spans 12 amino acids. The V end was cut by 4 bases, the J end by 7 bases, with 11 bases between. The CDR3 coding sequence is TGTGCCAGCAGCGCGACAGGACTTGAAGCTTTCTTT. It is translated as CASSATGLEAFF.

This clonotype was seen only a few times. The rearrangement links TRBV5-1 to TRBJ1-6, with 7 bases identical to TRBD1. The CDR3 contains 18 residues. Trimming at V came to 4 bases and at J to 0 bases, leaving 10 bases not matched to a gene. Germline CDR1 reads SGHRS; CDR2 reads YFSETQ. As DNA, the CDR3 is TGCGCCAGCAGCAAGTCCGGGACAGAGCTCTCCTATAATTCACCCCTCCACTTT. This encodes CASSKSGTELSYNSPLHF.

The chain combines TRBV6-1 with TRBJ2-1; D is undetermined. The V and J ends lost 3 bases and 6 bases respectively, with 12 bases between them. The CDR3 totals 14 residues. Germline CDR1 MNHNS, CDR2 SASEGT. CDR3 sequence (DNA): TGTGCCAGCAGTGATTATCTTATGACCAATGAGCAGTTCTTC. It yields the protein CASSDYLMTNEQFF.

This clonotype was recorded many times. V gene TRBV27 combines with J gene TRBJ2-7; no definite D call. Germline V gives CDR1 MNHEY, CDR2 SMNVEV (reference sequence). V lost 8 bases and J lost 4, with 15 bases in between. This CDR3 is built from 13 residues. The CDR3 sequence: CASRGRQLYEQYF. In DNA form, the CDR3 reads TGTGCCAGCCGCGGTAGACAATTATACGAGCAGTACTTC.

Turning to this clonotype: Relative to the germline gene, one junction end is altered; a read error may explain this. The chain has TRBV5-1 and TRBJ1-1; no definite D call. The CDR3 is 12 amino acids. Germline V gene lookup returns CDR1 SGHRS and CDR2 YFSETQ. This CDR3 reads CASGPSGTEAFF. DNA of the CDR3: TGCGCCAGCGGGCCGAGTGGCACTGAAGCCTTCTTT.

This clonotype was seen only a few times. The rearrangement links TRBV13 to TRBJ1-2; D remains ambiguous. V lost 2 bases, J lost 4 bases, and 14 bases lay in between. Germline values: CDR1 PRHDT, CDR2 FYEKMQ (reference sequence). The CDR3 is made up of 15 amino acids. In DNA form, the CDR3 reads TGTGCCAGCAGCTTATGGGCTGCTTCGGCCTATGGCTACACCTTC. This translates into CASSLWAASAYGYTF.

V is TRBV7-2 and J is TRBJ1-5; tentative D call: TRBD1 (5 bases). Germline assignment: CDR1 SGHTA and CDR2 FQGNSA. Trimming took off 4 bases at V and 3 bases at J, with 10 bases between the two ends. This CDR3 comprises 14 residues. The CDR3 nucleotides are TGTGCCAGCAGCTCGACAGCCAACAATCAGCCCCAGCATTTT. Protein product: CASSSTANNQPQHF.

The chain joins TRBV20-1 to TRBJ1-5; no firm D call. Between the trimmed V and J ends, which lost 0 bases and 3 bases, there was a span of 24 bases. Germline CDR1 is DFQATT and CDR2 is SNEGSKA (reference sequence). The length of the CDR3 is 19 residues. The DNA of the CDR3 is TGCAGTGCTAGAGAGATTTTATTGGACGGGCCAAGCCCCAATCAGCCCCAGCATTTT. This gives the protein CSAREILLDGPSPNQPQHF.

The chain is built from TRBV6-2 or TRBV6-3 and TRBJ2-1; possibly TRBD1 for D (5 bases). The length of the CDR3 is 12 residues. V was cut by 6 bases and J by 10 bases, with 13 bases left in between. Germline V CDR1 and CDR2: MNHEY, SVGEGT. The CDR3 nucleotides read TGTGCCAGCAGGCCAGGGTCAGGGGAGCAGTTCTTC. The encoded protein is CASRPGSGEQFF.

The chain uses TRBV5-1 and TRBJ2-2, with no clear D. The CDR3 length is 15 residues. The V gene's germline CDR1 is SGHRS and CDR2 YFSETQ. Trimming shortened V by 4 bases and J by 2 bases, and 12 bases separated the two germline ends. CDR3 DNA sequence: TGCGCCAGCAGCCCCATGACAATAAACACCGGGGAGCTGTTTTTT. Translation gives CASSPMTINTGELFF. The whole variable domain, filled in from reference TRBV5-1 and TRBJ2-2, reads KAGVTQTPRYLIKTRGQQVTLSCSPISGHRSVSWYQQTPGQGLQFLFEYFSETQRNKGNFPGRFSGRQFSNSRSEMNVSTLELGDSALYLCASSPMTINTGELFFGEGSRLTVL.

Ten or more counts support this clonotype. The chain carries TRBV3-1 and TRBJ1-1; D is perhaps TRBD1 (5 bases). Germline V gene sequence: CDR1 LGHDT, CDR2 YNNKEL (reference sequence). With 3 bases removed from V and 6 bases from J, the gap between germline ends came to 11 bases. This CDR3 is 13 amino acids long. The CDR3 here is CASSHQGGPEAFF. The CDR3 nucleotides read TGTGCCAGCAGCCATCAGGGAGGGCCTGAAGCTTTCTTT.

This clonotype was detected a few times. J is TRBJ1-1 and V is TRBV29-1; 12 bases are shared with TRBD1. V gave up 1 base and J gave up 0 bases; unmatched junction bases: 6. The CDR3 loop spans 17 amino acids. CDR1 and CDR2 from the germline V gene are SQVTM and ANQGSEA. CDR3 in amino acids: CSVEAGQGALMNTEAFF. For the CDR3, the DNA is TGCAGCGTTGAAGCGGGACAGGGGGCTTTGATGAACACTGAAGCTTTCTTT.

This clonotype was seen ten or more times. This chain connects TRBV13 to TRBJ1-4; no clear D gene. V was clipped by 2 bases and J by 6 bases, with 10 bases between them. Germline V CDR1 and CDR2: PRHDT, FYEKMQ (reference sequence). CDR3 length: 14 residues. The CDR3 is CASSLSGVYEKLFF. For the CDR3, the DNA is TGTGCCAGCAGCTTAAGCGGGGTCTATGAAAAACTGTTTTTT.

This clonotype was recorded many times. The V gene is TRBV6-1, the J gene TRBJ2-2, with D hard to call. V dropped 10 bases and J dropped 0 bases, with 18 bases sitting between them. The CDR3 spans 16 residues. Germline CDR1 is MNHNS and CDR2 is SASEGT. CDR3 protein: CATGARVAPNTGELFF. The CDR3 nucleotides read TGTGCCACCGGAGCCCGGGTTGCTCCGAACACCGGGGAGCTGTTTTTT.